These T cell receptor beta chains were read from a single sample in a study of blood T cell repertoires in COVID-19. The assay was immunoSEQ multiplex PCR, and TCRdb's table has in-frame clones only and misses some. The data contain 400,000 to 500,000 clones, around nine tenths of them singletons. The sample taken for sequencing was PBMCs or T cells enriched from blood (not recorded which). Receptor source: a woman between 40 and 50 years old who had recovered from COVID-19. The CDR3 runs from the conserved cysteine through the conserved F or W. Each record gives: clone size, D gene, V gene, J gene, CDR3 DNA, CDR3 protein. The D gene is left open where the match is weak. Clone size is given for some rows only: seen once, a few or many times, or a class if the clone is expanded.

.	.	TRBV27	TRBJ2-5	TGTGCCAGCAGTTTTGGGGGGGAGACCCAGTACTTC	CASSFGGETQYF
.	.	TRBV10-3	TRBJ2-5	TGTGCCATCAGTGATCCCTCCCTTCGGGTCCAAGAGACCCAGTACTTC	CAISDPSLRVQETQYF
many	.	TRBV2	TRBJ2-7	TGTGCCAGCAGTGAAGGGACAGTAGCCCCCGGCGAGCAGTACTTC	CASSEGTVAPGEQYF
.	.	TRBV11-2	TRBJ2-1	TGTGCCAGCAGCCTCCCGTGGGGGGACTCCTACAATGAGCAGTTCTTC	CASSLPWGDSYNEQFF
once	TRBD1	TRBV7-9	TRBJ1-3	TGTGCCAGCAGCTCGACAGGGGTCTCTGGAAACACCATATATTTT	CASSSTGVSGNTIYF
.	.	TRBV24-1	TRBJ2-5	TGTGCCACCAGTGAGGGGCAGGGGATCGCGGAGACCCAGTACTTC	CATSEGQGIAETQYF
.	.	TRBV30	TRBJ1-1	TGTGCCTGGAGTGTGGGCCTCCTTGAAGCTTTCTTT	CAWSVGLLEAFF
once	.	TRBV5-1	TRBJ2-2	TGCGCCAGCAGCTTGTGGCAGGGGAACACCGGGGAGCTGTTTTTT	CASSLWQGNTGELFF
.	TRBD1	TRBV5-4	TRBJ2-7	TGTGCCAGCAGTTCAACAGGGGACGAGCAGTACTTC	CASSSTGDEQYF
.	TRBD1	TRBV11-2	TRBJ1-1	TGTGCCAGCAGCCCTCTCGGACAGGTAGGCACTGAAGCTTTCTTT	CASSPLGQVGTEAFF
few	.	TRBV13	TRBJ2-7	TGTGCCAGCAGCTTAGGATTCGGCGAGCAGTACTTC	CASSLGFGEQYF
.	TRBD1	TRBV19	TRBJ2-2	TGTGCCAGTAGCACAGGGGGCGAGAACACCGGGGAGCTGTTTTTT	CASSTGGENTGELFF
.	.	TRBV27	TRBJ1-6	TGTGCCAGCAGTCGCCCTTTCGGGGTTAATTCACCCCTCCACTTT	CASSRPFGVNSPLHF
few	TRBD1	TRBV14	TRBJ1-3	TGTGCCAGCAGCCAACCAGGGGGCAACACCATATATTTT	CASSQPGGNTIYF
.	TRBD2	TRBV9	TRBJ2-1	TGTGCCAGCAGCGTATCGAGCGGGAGGTTAGACAATGAGCAGTTCTTC	CASSVSSGRLDNEQFF
.	.	TRBV14	TRBJ2-1	TGTGCCAGCAGCCCAAGGCTGCAGGGAGGATGGGCATCCAATGAGCAGTTCTTC	CASSPRLQGGWASNEQFF